This passage covers 18 T cell receptor beta chains from one sample sequenced in a study of cytomegalovirus exposure and HLA in healthy donors. It was with 60 Vbeta and 13 Jbeta primers that the PCR ran. Data came from immunoSEQ multiplex PCR; TCRdb stores just in-frame clones and leaves some out. This sample yields around 140,000 clones, of which 70% to 80% are seen a single time; roughly 1% belongs to the top ten. The specimen was PBMCs. The receptors were gathered from a woman in her sixties in good health and CMV-seronegative.

A few counts support this clone. The chain joins TRBV19 to TRBJ1-1; tentative D call: TRBD1 (5 bases). This CDR3 comprises 16 residues. Trimming pared 3 bases from V and 0 bases from J, leaving 14 bases between. Germline CDR1 is LNHDA and CDR2 is SQIVND (reference sequence). The CDR3 is CASSMPHRSMNTEAFF. In DNA, the CDR3 is TGTGCCAGTAGTATGCCCCACAGGTCAATGAACACTGAAGCTTTCTTT.

This sequence joins TRBV7-8 and TRBJ2-3; D gene uncertain. The V gene's germline CDR1 is SGHVS and CDR2 FQNEAQ. The V gene lost 5 bases and the J gene lost 2 bases, with 2 bases spanning the gap. The CDR3 loop spans 11 amino acids. The CDR3 region has the DNA TGTGCCAGCAGCCTCACAGATACGCAGTATTTT. As protein: CASSLTDTQYF.

The chain combines TRBV7-9 with TRBJ1-2, with D perhaps TRBD1 (6 bases). CDR1 SEHNR and CDR2 FQNEAQ come from the germline V gene (reference sequence). Trimming took 5 bases from V and 4 from J, leaving 20 bases between them. The CDR3 length is 16 residues. The CDR3 sequence is CASSTGGTFARYGYTF. DNA for the CDR3: TGTGCCAGCAGCACCGGTGGGACATTCGCTCGCTATGGCTACACCTTC.

The chain uses TRBV19 and TRBJ1-5; no clear D gene. Trimming left V 3 bases short and J 0 bases short, with 15 bases between. In germline, CDR1 is LNHDA, CDR2 SQIVND (reference sequence). The length of the CDR3 is 17 residues. This CDR3 reads CASSMSFAGSSNQPQHF. CDR3 DNA sequence: TGTGCCAGTAGTATGAGTTTCGCTGGGAGTAGCAATCAGCCCCAGCATTTT.

The chain joins TRBV7-6 to TRBJ2-1; 11 bases agree with TRBD1. Germline lookup yields CDR1 SGHVS and CDR2 FNYEAQ. Losses at the gene ends were 1 base for V and 2 bases for J; bases not matched to a gene: 4. There are 17 residues in the CDR3. The CDR3 loop reads CASSLGPGQGAYNEQFF. CDR3 nucleotide sequence: TGTGCCAGCAGCTTAGGACCGGGACAGGGGGCCTACAATGAGCAGTTCTTC.

The V gene is TRBV5-1, the J gene TRBJ1-1; 7 bases agree with TRBD1. Trimming removed 5 bases from V and 4 bases from J; junction bases left unmatched: 8. CDR3 length: 14 residues. Germline V gene data show CDR1 as SGHRS and CDR2 as YFSETQ. CDR3 loop: CASSSTGPSTEAFF. DNA for the CDR3: TGCGCCAGCAGTTCGACAGGGCCATCCACTGAAGCTTTCTTT. The full variable domain, with the rest looked up from reference TRBV5-1 and TRBJ1-1, is KAGVTQTPRYLIKTRGQQVTLSCSPISGHRSVSWYQQTPGQGLQFLFEYFSETQRNKGNFPGRFSGRQFSNSRSEMNVSTLELGDSALYLCASSSTGPSTEAFFGQGTRLTVV.

The chain couples TRBV7-8 to TRBJ2-7; tentatively, D is TRBD1 (5 bases). V shed 0 bases and J shed 6 bases, with 18 bases lying between them. This CDR3 has 16 amino acids. The germline V gene encodes CDR1 SGHVS and CDR2 FQNEAQ. CDR3 coding DNA: TGTGCCAGCAGCTTAGCGCTGTCGGGTCCAGGGTTCGAGCAGTACTTC. It encodes CASSLALSGPGFEQYF.

The chain links TRBV7-2 to TRBJ2-7, with D possibly matching TRBD2 (6 bases). The V gene lost 3 bases and the J gene lost 7 bases, with 13 bases spanning the gap. This CDR3 contains 13 residues. Germline CDR1 is SGHTA and CDR2 is FQGNSA. The CDR3 loop is CASSFRGNPEQYF. In DNA form, the CDR3 reads TGTGCCAGCAGCTTCCGGGGGAACCCGGAGCAGTACTTC.

The chain has TRBV28 and TRBJ2-5; tentative D call: TRBD2 (5 bases). The CDR3 loop spans 14 amino acids. V was pared by 2 bases and J by 9 bases, with 16 bases between. Germline CDR1 and CDR2: MDHEN and SYDVKM. CDR3 nucleotide sequence: TGTGCCAGCAGTTTAGGAGGACGGATCGTAGCCCAGTACTTC. Its protein product is CASSLGGRIVAQYF.

V usage is TRBV28 and J usage is TRBJ2-2, with TRBD1 matching 8 bases. Germline trimming cut 5 bases from V and 1 base from J; bases unmatched to any gene: 6. CDR3 length: 16 amino acids. Germline V gene sequence: CDR1 MDHEN, CDR2 SYDVKM. CDR3 amino acids: CASSPLGTGNTGELFF. The CDR3 coding sequence is TGTGCCAGCAGTCCGCTGGGGACAGGGAACACCGGGGAGCTGTTTTTT. Complete variable domain (other parts from reference TRBV28 and TRBJ2-2): DVKVTQSSRYLVKRTGEKVFLECVQDMDHENMFWYRQDPGLGLRLIYFSYDVKMKEKGDIPEGYSVSREKKERFSLILESASTNQTSMYLCASSPLGTGNTGELFFGEGSRLTVL.

The chain recombines TRBV29-1 with TRBJ2-5; 10 bases match TRBD1. The J call is doubtful: the DNA matches TRBJ2-7 better. CDR3 length equals 17 residues. Germline V CDR1 and CDR2: SQVTM, ANQGSEA. The CDR3 coding sequence is TGCAGCGTTGAGGGTACCGAGGACAGGGGGGCATCCTACGAGCAGTACTTC. Encoded protein: CSVEGTEDRGASYEQYF.

The V call is TRBV2, the J call TRBJ2-3, with D perhaps matching TRBD2 (6 bases). V gave up 4 bases and J gave up 0 bases, with 11 bases separating them. The CDR3 is made up of 15 amino acids. Germline CDR1 reads SNHLY; CDR2 reads FYNNEI. The CDR3 sequence: CASSAGGTSTDTQYF. CDR3 nucleotide sequence: TGTGCCAGCAGTGCTGGCGGGACTAGCACAGATACGCAGTATTTT.

This sequence joins TRBV7-8 and TRBJ2-1, with 9 bases matching TRBD2. This CDR3 spans 13 amino acids. In germline, CDR1 is SGHVS, CDR2 FQNEAQ. With 8 bases clipped from V and 4 bases from J, the junction kept 3 bases outside the gene matches. CDR3 coding DNA: TGTGCCAGCCGGAGCGGGGGGTACAATGAGCAGTTCTTC. Its translation is CASRSGGYNEQFF.

V gene TRBV4-1 combines with J gene TRBJ2-2; unclear D gene. Per germline, CDR1 MGHRA and CDR2 YSYEKL. The V and J ends lost 0 bases and 6 bases respectively, with 14 bases between them. CDR3 length equals 16 residues. As DNA, the CDR3 is TGCGCCAGCAGCCAAGATATTAAAAGCTTCTCCGGGGAGCTGTTTTTT. It yields the protein CASSQDIKSFSGELFF.

The CDR3: CASSPPQGYYGYTF. The CDR3 bases are TGTGCCAGCAGTCCTCCCCAGGGCTATTATGGCTACACCTTC. V and J are TRBV28 and TRBJ1-2; a weak D match, TRBD1 (5 bases). This CDR3 contains 14 residues. Germline CDR1 is MDHEN and CDR2 is SYDVKM. V lost 5 bases and J 5 bases, leaving 15 bases between the germline ends.

The J gene is TRBJ2-2, the V gene TRBV19; 9 nucleotides match TRBD1. V gave up 6 bases and J gave up 5 bases; unmatched junction bases: 10. The V gene's germline CDR1 is LNHDA and CDR2 SQIVND (reference sequence). The length of the CDR3 is 16 residues. The CDR3 spells CASSRPGQGLTGELFF. The CDR3 DNA reads as TGTGCCAGTAGCAGACCGGGACAGGGATTGACCGGGGAGCTGTTTTTT.

The DNA for the CDR3 is TGTGCCAGCAGTGCTAGGAATCCCAATCAGCCCCAGCATTTT. This sequence encodes CASSARNPNQPQHF. J is TRBJ1-5 and V is TRBV6-1, with D hard to call. Looked up from germline, CDR1 is MNHNS and CDR2 is SASEGT. The length of the CDR3 is 14 residues. V dropped 4 bases and J dropped 3 bases, with 10 bases sitting between them.

The J gene is TRBJ2-5, the V gene TRBV6-5, with 9 bases aligning to TRBD2. CDR3 length equals 14 residues. V dropped 8 bases and J dropped 3; count of bases not matched to a gene: 7. Germline CDR1 reads MNHEY; CDR2 reads SVGAGI. CDR3: CASRPGLAEETQYF. The DNA of the CDR3 is TGTGCCAGCCGACCGGGACTAGCAGAAGAGACCCAGTACTTC.